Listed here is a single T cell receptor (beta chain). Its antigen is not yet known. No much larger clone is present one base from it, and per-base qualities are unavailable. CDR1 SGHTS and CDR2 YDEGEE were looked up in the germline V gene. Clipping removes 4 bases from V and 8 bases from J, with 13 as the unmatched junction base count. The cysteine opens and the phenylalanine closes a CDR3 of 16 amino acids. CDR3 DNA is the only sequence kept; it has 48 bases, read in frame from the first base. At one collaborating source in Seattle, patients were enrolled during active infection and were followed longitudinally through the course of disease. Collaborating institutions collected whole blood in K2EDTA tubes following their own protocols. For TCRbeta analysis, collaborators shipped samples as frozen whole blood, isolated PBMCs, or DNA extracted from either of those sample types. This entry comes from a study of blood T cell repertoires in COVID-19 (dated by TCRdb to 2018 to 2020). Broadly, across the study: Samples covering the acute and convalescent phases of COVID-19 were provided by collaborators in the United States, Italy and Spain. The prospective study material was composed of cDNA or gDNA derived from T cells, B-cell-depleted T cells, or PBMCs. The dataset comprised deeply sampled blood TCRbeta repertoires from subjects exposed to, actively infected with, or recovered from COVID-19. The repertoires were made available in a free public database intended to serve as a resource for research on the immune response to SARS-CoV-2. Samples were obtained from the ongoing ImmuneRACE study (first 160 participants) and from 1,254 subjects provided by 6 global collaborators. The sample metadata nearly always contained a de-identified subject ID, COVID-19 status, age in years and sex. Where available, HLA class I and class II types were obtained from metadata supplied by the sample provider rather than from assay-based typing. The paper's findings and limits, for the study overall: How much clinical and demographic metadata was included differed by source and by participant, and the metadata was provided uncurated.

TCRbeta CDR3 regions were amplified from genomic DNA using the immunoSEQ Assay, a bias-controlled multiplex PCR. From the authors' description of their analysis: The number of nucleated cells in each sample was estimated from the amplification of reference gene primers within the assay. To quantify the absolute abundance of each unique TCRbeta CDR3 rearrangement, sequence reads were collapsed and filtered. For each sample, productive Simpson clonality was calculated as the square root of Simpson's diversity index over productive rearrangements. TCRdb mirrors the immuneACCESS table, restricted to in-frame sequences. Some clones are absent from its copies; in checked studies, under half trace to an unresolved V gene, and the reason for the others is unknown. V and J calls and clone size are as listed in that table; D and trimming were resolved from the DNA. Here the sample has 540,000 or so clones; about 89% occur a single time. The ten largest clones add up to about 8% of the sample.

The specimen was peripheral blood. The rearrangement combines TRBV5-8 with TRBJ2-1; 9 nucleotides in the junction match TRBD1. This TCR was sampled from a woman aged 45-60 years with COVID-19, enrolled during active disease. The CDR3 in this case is CASSPAGQGGIDEQFF. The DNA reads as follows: TGTGCCAGCAGCCCGGCGGGACAGGGAGGAATCGATGAGCAGTTCTTC.